This passage covers 24 T cell receptor beta chains from one sample sequenced in a study of Tregs in tolerant kidney transplant recipients. Clones were sequenced by immunoSEQ multiplex PCR, and TCRdb holds only the in-frame ones, with some missing. Seen here are about 240,000 clones, approximately 83% observed once, and the top ten hold about 0.68%. The sample taken for sequencing was CD4+ T cells from blood. Every receptor here comes from a human donor in good health.

This clone has a handful of counts. The V gene is TRBV27, the J gene TRBJ2-7; possibly TRBD1 for D (6 bases). CDR3 length equals 14 residues. V was pared by 6 bases and J by 2 bases, with 14 bases between. Germline V gene sequence: CDR1 MNHEY, CDR2 SMNVEV (reference sequence). The CDR3 DNA reads TGTGCCAGCAGCCAACAGGGAAGGGCCTACGAGCAGTACTTC. Protein product: CASSQQGRAYEQYF.

V gene TRBV6-6 combines with J gene TRBJ2-3; D is unclear. The CDR3 is 11 residues long. V lost 8 bases and J lost 3, with 6 bases in between. The germline CDR1 and CDR2 sequences are MNHNY and SVGAGI (reference sequence). CDR3 nucleotide sequence: TGTGCCAGCCTAAGGACAGATACGCAGTATTTT. This translates into CASLRTDTQYF.

This chain joins TRBV27 and TRBJ2-7; 7 positions agree with TRBD1. Germline trimming cut 4 bases from V and 0 bases from J; bases unmatched to any gene: 6. The CDR3 is made up of 15 amino acids. Germline assignment: CDR1 MNHEY and CDR2 SMNVEV (reference sequence). The CDR3 protein is CASSSLGQASYEQYF. The CDR3 DNA reads as TGTGCCAGCAGTTCCCTAGGACAGGCCTCCTACGAGCAGTACTTC.

This CDR3 is CASSLGLAGDEQYF. CDR3 nucleotide sequence: TGTGCCAGCAGCTTAGGACTAGCGGGAGACGAGCAGTACTTC. The rearrangement joins TRBV5-6 to TRBJ2-7; 13 positions match TRBD2. The V segment lost 2 bases and the J segment 5 bases; nucleotides outside the gene matches: 1. The length of the CDR3 is 14 residues. Germline assignment: CDR1 SGHDT and CDR2 YYEEEE.

J is TRBJ2-1 and V is TRBV5-8; possibly TRBD1 for D (5 bases). Germline V gene sequence: CDR1 SGHTS, CDR2 YDEGEE. CDR3 length equals 16 residues. V lost 4 bases, J lost 0 bases, and 14 bases lay in between. The CDR3 DNA follows: TGTGCCAGCAGCAACGGACAAACGAGCTCCTACAATGAGCAGTTCTTC. Its translation: CASSNGQTSSYNEQFF. Looking up the rest from reference TRBV5-8 and TRBJ2-1 gives the full variable domain: EAGVTQSPTHLIKTRGQQATLRCSPISGHTSVYWYQQALGLGLQFLLWYDEGEERNRGNFPPRFSGRQFPNYSSELNVNALELEDSALYLCASSNGQTSSYNEQFFGPGTRLTVL.

The chain carries TRBV10-1 and TRBJ1-2; TRBD1 agrees at 8 bases. Germline lookup yields CDR1 WNHNN and CDR2 SYGVQD (reference sequence). With 6 bases clipped from V and 8 bases from J, the junction kept 11 bases outside the gene matches. The CDR3 extends over 14 amino acids. In nucleotides, the CDR3 is TGCGCCAGCAGCGAGAACTCCGGGACAGGCGGCTACACCTTC. Protein product: CASSENSGTGGYTF.

The chain uses TRBV27 and TRBJ2-1; 9 bases line up with TRBD1. The germline gives CDR1 MNHEY, CDR2 SMNVEV (reference sequence). V lost 5 bases and J lost 10; bases outside the gene matches: 12. The CDR3 runs 15 residues. DNA for the CDR3: TGTGCCAGCAGTCCGCCAGACAGGGGGAATTACGAGCAGTTCTTC. It encodes CASSPPDRGNYEQFF.

The chain carries TRBV6-1 and TRBJ2-5, with 8 bases fitting TRBD1. The J call is uncertain, as TRBJ2-7 better fits the DNA end. Germline CDR1 reads MNHNS; CDR2 reads SASEGT. This CDR3 has 15 residues. CDR3 sequence (DNA): TGTGCCAGCACCCCGGGACAGGCCACCCTCTACGAGCAGTACTTC. Translation: CASTPGQATLYEQYF.

The chain links TRBV4-1 to TRBJ2-3, with D hard to call. The CDR3 covers 12 residues. Trimming took 4 bases from V and 2 from J, leaving 4 bases between them. Per germline, CDR1 MGHRA and CDR2 YSYEKL. The CDR3 bases are TGCGCCAGCAGCCCATTCACAGATACGCAGTATTTT. Translating it yields CASSPFTDTQYF.

The chain employs TRBV18 and TRBJ1-1, with TRBD1 identical over 11 bases. In germline, CDR1 is KGHSH, CDR2 LQKENI. The CDR3 is made up of 16 amino acids. J lost 4 bases, V lost 2 bases, and 6 bases had no gene match. The DNA for the CDR3 is TGTGCCAGCTCACCAGCAATTGGGACAGGGGGCACTGAAGCTTTCTTT. This encodes CASSPAIGTGGTEAFF.

The chain uses TRBV10-1 and TRBJ2-1; 7 bases are a match to TRBD2. J lost 14 bases, V lost 3 bases, and 4 bases had no gene match. CDR1 is WNHNN and CDR2 is SYGVQD in the germline V gene (reference sequence). This CDR3 region has 11 residues. The DNA of the CDR3 is TGCGCCAGCAGTGAAGGGACTACAGAGTTCTTC. This codes for CASSEGTTEFF.

V usage is TRBV19 and J usage is TRBJ2-2; D perhaps matches TRBD1 (6 bases). Trimming left V 5 bases short and J 4 bases short, with 11 bases between. The CDR3 covers 14 residues. The germline gives CDR1 LNHDA, CDR2 SQIVND (reference sequence). The CDR3 reads CASSRGQSTGELFF. The CDR3 coding sequence is TGTGCCAGTAGTCGGGGACAAAGCACCGGGGAGCTGTTTTTT.

The V call is TRBV27, the J call TRBJ2-3; D gene ambiguous. Germline V gene sequence: CDR1 MNHEY, CDR2 SMNVEV (reference sequence). This CDR3 contains 13 residues. Trimming pared 6 bases from V and 0 bases from J, leaving 7 bases between. CDR3 in DNA: TGTGCCAGCAGACAAACTAGCACAGATACGCAGTATTTT. Protein product: CASRQTSTDTQYF.

About this clone: Germline and junction disagree at one end, which may indicate a read error. CDR3 in amino acids: CASSGTANQPRHF. CDR3 nucleotides: TGTGCCAGTAGTGGCACAGCGAATCAGCCCCGGCATTTT. The rearrangement joins TRBV19 to TRBJ1-5; D remains unclear. This CDR3 has 13 amino acids. From germline, CDR1 is LNHDA and CDR2 SQIVND (reference sequence).

The chain is built from TRBV7-2 and TRBJ1-3; 8 bases align to TRBD1. Germline lookup yields CDR1 SGHTA and CDR2 FQGNSA. V trimming: 5 bases; J trimming: 6 bases; junction bases outside the gene matches: 6. The CDR3 contains 14 residues. The CDR3 sequence: CASSPRQGSNTIYF. In DNA form, the CDR3 reads TGTGCCAGCAGCCCGCGACAGGGGTCAAACACCATATATTTT.

V and J are TRBV6-1 and TRBJ1-4; 9 nucleotides line up with TRBD1. Germline V gene data show CDR1 as MNHNS and CDR2 as SASEGT. J lost 0 bases, V lost 0 bases, and 5 bases had no gene match. This CDR3 has 18 amino acids. In DNA form, the CDR3 reads TGTGCCAGCAGTGAAGCACGGACAGGGGCCGCAACTAATGAAAAACTGTTTTTT. This gives the protein CASSEARTGAATNEKLFF.

The genes are TRBV6-5 and TRBJ2-5; 10 positions match TRBD1. This CDR3 has 13 residues. The germline V gene has CDR1 MNHEY and CDR2 SVGAGI. The V segment lost 5 bases and the J segment 4 bases; nucleotides outside the gene matches: 1. CDR3 loop: CASSGQGGETQYF. CDR3 bases: TGTGCCAGCAGTGGACAGGGGGGAGAGACCCAGTACTTC.

This clone was recorded a few times. J is TRBJ1-6 and V is TRBV6-5, with unresolved D. This CDR3 is built from 14 residues. V lost 10 bases to trimming and J lost 2 bases, with 12 bases between them. Germline loops: CDR1 MNHEY, CDR2 SVGAGI. The CDR3 sequence is CATSAGPYNSPLHF. In nucleotides, the CDR3 is TGTGCCACCTCGGCAGGCCCCTATAATTCACCCCTCCACTTT.

This clone was observed a few times. V and J are TRBV30 and TRBJ1-2; maybe TRBD1 (6 bases). The germline V gene encodes CDR1 GTSNPN and CDR2 SVGIG (reference sequence). The CDR3 loop spans 15 amino acids. V gave up 3 bases and J gave up 3 bases, with 17 bases separating them. The CDR3 sequence is CAWRSGQPGDYGYTF. In DNA form, the CDR3 reads TGTGCCTGGAGGTCTGGACAGCCGGGGGACTATGGCTACACCTTC.

The rearrangement links TRBV9 to TRBJ2-5; a possible D gene is TRBD1 (6 bases). Germline-derived CDR1 and CDR2 are SGDLS and YYNGEE. The CDR3 sequence is 16 residues long. Trimming cost V 4 bases and J 5 bases, with 21 bases left between them. The CDR3 nucleotides read TGTGCCAGCAGCCCTTTTGGACAGCCAAATCGGGAGACCCAGTACTTC. Translated: CASSPFGQPNRETQYF. Looking up the rest from reference TRBV9 and TRBJ2-5 gives the full variable domain: DSGVTQTPKHLITATGQRVTLRCSPRSGDLSVYWYQQSLDQGLQFLIQYYNGEERAKGNILERFSAQQFPDLHSELNLSSLELGDSALYFCASSPFGQPNRETQYFGPGTRLLVL.

The gene calls are TRBV15 and TRBJ1-2; D not certain. The germline gives CDR1 LNHNV, CDR2 YYDKDF (reference sequence). This CDR3 has 13 amino acids. The V end lost 3 bases, the J end lost 4 bases, and 9 bases lay between the germline ends. CDR3 sequence: CATSRVERYGYTF. CDR3 DNA: TGTGCCACCAGCAGGGTAGAACGCTATGGCTACACCTTC.

This rearrangement joins TRBV19 to TRBJ2-5; 9 nucleotides match TRBD1. The DNA end is more similar to TRBJ2-7, so the J call may be wrong. The CDR3 covers 16 residues. Germline assignment: CDR1 LNHDA and CDR2 SQIVND (reference sequence). CDR3 loop: CASSIRTGTGLYEQYF. CDR3 in DNA: TGTGCCAGTAGTATAAGGACCGGGACAGGGCTCTACGAGCAGTACTTC.

The rearrangement links TRBV5-4 to TRBJ1-6; D is ambiguous. V lost 1 base, J lost 10 bases, and 12 bases lay in between. The CDR3 is 14 amino acids. In germline, CDR1 is SGHNT, CDR2 YYREEE (reference sequence). CDR3 sequence (DNA): TGTGCCAGCAGCTTGCCCCGGGTTGGCTCACCCCTCCACTTT. Translating gives CASSLPRVGSPLHF. The full variable domain, in which reference TRBV5-4 and TRBJ1-6 provide the parts outside the CDR3, is ETGVTQSPTHLIKTRGQQVTLRCSSQSGHNTVSWYQQALGQGPQFIFQYYREEENGRGNFPPRFSGLQFPNYSSELNVNALELDDSALYLCASSLPRVGSPLHFGNGTRLTVT.

This clone appeared a single time. The chain links TRBV6-1 to TRBJ2-5; D remains ambiguous. Germline CDR1 is MNHNS and CDR2 is SASEGT. CDR3 length: 14 amino acids. Trimming removed 0 bases from V and 4 bases from J, with 9 bases in between. CDR3 DNA: TGTGCCAGCAGTGAAGCGAGCCTTCGAGAGACCCAGTACTTC. It translates to CASSEASLRETQYF.